This T cell receptor beta chain was captured by sequencing in a study of T-cell reconstitution after alpha-beta-depleted transplantation in children. Findings of the study overall: Counts and diversity of T cells one year after transplant came mostly from newly produced T cells.

This clonotype was seen a handful of times. Antigen unknown. The CDR3 has 16 residues. Germline CDR1 SGHTA, CDR2 FQGNSA. Deletions cut 0 bases from V and 6 bases from J, with 18 bases between. Preparation of the TCRbeta library involved a method that used unique molecular identifiers. TCRdb re-derived calls from the PCR reads in MiXCR, one entry per CDR3 protein. The sample carries 90,000 to 150,000 distinct CDR3 sequences, roughly 23% recorded once. The chain recombines TRBV7-2 with TRBJ2-7, with D possibly TRBD2 on 5 matching bases. This clonotype originated in a male patient between 2 and 10 years old who had a stem cell transplant for chronic granulomatous disease, so the T cells may come from the graft donor. Source: PBMCs, mostly from graft donor cells, taken 180 days after TCRalphabeta/CD19-depleted stem cell transplant. Written as DNA, the CDR3 is TGTGCCAGCAGCTTAGCTTGGGAACGGACTCGGGGCGAGCAGTACTTC. It translates to CASSLAWERTRGEQYF.